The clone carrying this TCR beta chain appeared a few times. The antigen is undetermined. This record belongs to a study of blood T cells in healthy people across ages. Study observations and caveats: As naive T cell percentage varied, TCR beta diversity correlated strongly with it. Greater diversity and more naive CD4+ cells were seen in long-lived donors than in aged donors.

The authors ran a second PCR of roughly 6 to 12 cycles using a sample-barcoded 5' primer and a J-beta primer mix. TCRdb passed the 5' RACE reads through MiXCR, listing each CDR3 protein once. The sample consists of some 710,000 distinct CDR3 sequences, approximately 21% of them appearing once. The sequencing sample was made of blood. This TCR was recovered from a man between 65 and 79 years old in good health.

CDR3 sequence: CSVARTLGSTEAFF. The CDR3 nucleotides are TGCAGCGTGGCCCGGACTTTGGGGAGCACTGAAGCTTTCTTT. This chain uses TRBV29-1 with TRBJ1-1; D is unresolved. V lost 6 bases, J lost 4 bases, and 18 bases lay in between. CDR1 is SQVTM, CDR2 ANQGSEA, per germline. This CDR3 has 14 residues.